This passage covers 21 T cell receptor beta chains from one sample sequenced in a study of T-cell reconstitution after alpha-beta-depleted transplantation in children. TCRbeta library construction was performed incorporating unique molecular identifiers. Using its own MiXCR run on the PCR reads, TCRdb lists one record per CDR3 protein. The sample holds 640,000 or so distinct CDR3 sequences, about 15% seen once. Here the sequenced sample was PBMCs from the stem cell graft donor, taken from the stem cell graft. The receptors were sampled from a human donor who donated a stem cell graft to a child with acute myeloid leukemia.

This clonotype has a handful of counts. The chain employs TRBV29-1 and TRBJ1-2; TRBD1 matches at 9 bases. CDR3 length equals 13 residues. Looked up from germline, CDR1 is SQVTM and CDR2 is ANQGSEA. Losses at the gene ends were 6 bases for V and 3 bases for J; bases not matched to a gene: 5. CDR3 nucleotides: TGCAGCGTCCGACAGGGGGGAGACTATGGCTACACCTTC. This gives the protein CSVRQGGDYGYTF.

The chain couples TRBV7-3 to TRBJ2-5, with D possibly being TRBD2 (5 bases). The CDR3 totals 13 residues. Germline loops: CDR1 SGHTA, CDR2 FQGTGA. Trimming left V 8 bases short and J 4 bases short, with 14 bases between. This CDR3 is CASALAYGETQYF. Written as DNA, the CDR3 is TGTGCCAGCGCATTAGCGTACGGAGAGACCCAGTACTTC.

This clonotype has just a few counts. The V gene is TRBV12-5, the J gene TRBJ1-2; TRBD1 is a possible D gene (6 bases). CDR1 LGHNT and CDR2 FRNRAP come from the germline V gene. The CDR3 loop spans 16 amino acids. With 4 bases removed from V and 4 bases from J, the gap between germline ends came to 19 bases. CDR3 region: CASGSSFSRGPYGYTF. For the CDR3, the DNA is TGTGCTAGTGGTTCTTCTTTCTCTCGGGGGCCCTATGGCTACACCTTC.

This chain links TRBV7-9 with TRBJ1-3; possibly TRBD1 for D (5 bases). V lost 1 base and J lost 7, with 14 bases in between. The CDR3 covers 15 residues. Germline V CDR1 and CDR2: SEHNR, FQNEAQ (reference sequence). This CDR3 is CASSLGAGLGNTIYF. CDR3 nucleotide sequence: TGTGCCAGCAGCTTAGGGGCAGGGCTGGGCAACACCATATATTTT.

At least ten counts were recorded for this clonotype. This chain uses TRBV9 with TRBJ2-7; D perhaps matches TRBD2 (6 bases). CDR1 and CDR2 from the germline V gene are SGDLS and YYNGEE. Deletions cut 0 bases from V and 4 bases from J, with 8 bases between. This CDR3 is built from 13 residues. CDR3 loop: CASSVEEGYEQYF. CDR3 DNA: TGTGCCAGCAGCGTAGAGGAGGGGTACGAGCAGTACTTC.

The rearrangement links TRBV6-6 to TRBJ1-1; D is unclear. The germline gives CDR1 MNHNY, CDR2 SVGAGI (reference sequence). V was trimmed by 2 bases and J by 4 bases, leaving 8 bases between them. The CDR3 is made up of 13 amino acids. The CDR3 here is CASSYGYLTEAFF. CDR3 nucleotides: TGTGCCAGCAGTTACGGGTACCTCACTGAAGCTTTCTTT.

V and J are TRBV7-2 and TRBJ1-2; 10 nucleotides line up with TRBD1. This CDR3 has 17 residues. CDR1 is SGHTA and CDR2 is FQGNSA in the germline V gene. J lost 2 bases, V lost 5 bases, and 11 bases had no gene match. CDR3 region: CASSPDLGTGANYGYTF. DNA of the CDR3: TGTGCCAGCAGCCCCGACCTGGGGACAGGGGCCAACTATGGCTACACCTTC.

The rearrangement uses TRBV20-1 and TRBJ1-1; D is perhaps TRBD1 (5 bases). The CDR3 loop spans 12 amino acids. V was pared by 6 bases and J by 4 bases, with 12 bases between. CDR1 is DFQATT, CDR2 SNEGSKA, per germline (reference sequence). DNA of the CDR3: TGCAGTGCCATACCAGGGTTCACTGAAGCTTTCTTT. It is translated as CSAIPGFTEAFF.

The CDR3: CASSLGSRSTDTQYF. The CDR3 DNA reads as TGCGCCAGCAGCTTGGGATCCCGCTCCACAGATACGCAGTATTTT. The rearrangement uses TRBV5-1 and TRBJ2-3; no reliable D call. V lost 0 bases to trimming and J lost 2 bases, with 10 bases between them. CDR1 is SGHRS and CDR2 is YFSETQ in the germline V gene. The length of the CDR3 is 15 residues. The variable domain in full, with the rest retrieved from reference TRBV5-1 and TRBJ2-3, is KAGVTQTPRYLIKTRGQQVTLSCSPISGHRSVSWYQQTPGQGLQFLFEYFSETQRNKGNFPGRFSGRQFSNSRSEMNVSTLELGDSALYLCASSLGSRSTDTQYFGPGTRLTVL.

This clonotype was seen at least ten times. Here the CDR3 reads CSARQTYGYTF. The CDR3 DNA reads TGCAGTGCTAGACAGACCTATGGCTACACCTTC. The J gene is TRBJ1-2, the V gene TRBV20-1; D ambiguous. The germline V and J ends were trimmed by 2 bases and 4 bases, with 5 bases remaining between them. Per germline, CDR1 DFQATT and CDR2 SNEGSKA (reference sequence). The CDR3 sequence is 11 residues long.

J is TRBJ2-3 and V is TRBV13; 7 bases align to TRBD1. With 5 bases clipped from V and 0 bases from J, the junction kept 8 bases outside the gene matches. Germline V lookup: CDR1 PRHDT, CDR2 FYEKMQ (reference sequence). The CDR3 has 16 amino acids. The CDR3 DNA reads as TGTGCCAGCAGCCTTGACAGGGAGACTAGCACAGATACGCAGTATTTT. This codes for CASSLDRETSTDTQYF.

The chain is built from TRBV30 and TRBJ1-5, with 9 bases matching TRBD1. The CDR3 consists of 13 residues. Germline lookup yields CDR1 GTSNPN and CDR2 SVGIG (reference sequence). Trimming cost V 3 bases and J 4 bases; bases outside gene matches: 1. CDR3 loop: CAWRTGGNQPQHF. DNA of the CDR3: TGTGCCTGGAGGACAGGGGGAAATCAGCCCCAGCATTTT. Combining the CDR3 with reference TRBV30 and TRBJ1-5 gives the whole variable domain SQTIHQWPATLVQPVGSPLSLECTVEGTSNPNLYWYRQAAGRGLQLLFYSVGIGQISSEVPQNLSASRPQDRQFILSSKKLLLSDSGFYLCAWRTGGNQPQHFGDGTRLSIL.

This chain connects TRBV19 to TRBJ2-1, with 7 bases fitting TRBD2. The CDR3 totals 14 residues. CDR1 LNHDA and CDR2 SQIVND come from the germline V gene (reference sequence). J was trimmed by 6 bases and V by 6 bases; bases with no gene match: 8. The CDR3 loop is CASRGAGRGNEQFF. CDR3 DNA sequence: TGTGCCAGTAGGGGAGCAGGGAGGGGCAATGAGCAGTTCTTC.

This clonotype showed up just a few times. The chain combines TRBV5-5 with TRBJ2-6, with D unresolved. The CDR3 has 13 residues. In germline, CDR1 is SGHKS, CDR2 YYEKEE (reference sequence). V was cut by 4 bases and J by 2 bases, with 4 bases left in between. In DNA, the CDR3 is TGTGCCAGCAGCGCCCCTGGGGCCAACGTCCTGACTTTC. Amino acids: CASSAPGANVLTF.

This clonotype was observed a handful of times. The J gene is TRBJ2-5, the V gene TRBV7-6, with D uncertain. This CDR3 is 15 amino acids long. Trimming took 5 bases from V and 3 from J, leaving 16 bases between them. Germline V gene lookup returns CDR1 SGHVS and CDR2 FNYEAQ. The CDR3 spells CASSPIPGLKETQYF. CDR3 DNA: TGTGCCAGCAGCCCAATCCCCGGGCTAAAAGAGACCCAGTACTTC.

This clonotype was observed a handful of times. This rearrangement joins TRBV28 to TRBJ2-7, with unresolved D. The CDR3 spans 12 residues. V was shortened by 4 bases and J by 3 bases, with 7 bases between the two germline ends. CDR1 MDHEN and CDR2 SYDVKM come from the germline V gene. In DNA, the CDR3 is TGTGCCAGCAGTTCGACAAACTACGAGCAGTACGTC. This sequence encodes CASSSTNYEQYV.

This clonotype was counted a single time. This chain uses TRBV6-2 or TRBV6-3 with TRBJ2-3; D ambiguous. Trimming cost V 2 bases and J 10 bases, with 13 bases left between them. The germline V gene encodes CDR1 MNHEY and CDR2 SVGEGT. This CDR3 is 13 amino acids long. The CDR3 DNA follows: TGTGCCAGCAGTTACATGTTCCAGATAGCGCAGTATTTT. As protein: CASSYMFQIAQYF.

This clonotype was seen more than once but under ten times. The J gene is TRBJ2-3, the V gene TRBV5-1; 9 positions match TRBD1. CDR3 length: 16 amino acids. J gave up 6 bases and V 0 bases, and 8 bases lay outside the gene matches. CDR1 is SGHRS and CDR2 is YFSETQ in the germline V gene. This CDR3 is CASSLEGTGRLDTQYF. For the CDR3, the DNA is TGCGCCAGCAGCTTGGAAGGGACAGGGCGCTTGGATACGCAGTATTTT.

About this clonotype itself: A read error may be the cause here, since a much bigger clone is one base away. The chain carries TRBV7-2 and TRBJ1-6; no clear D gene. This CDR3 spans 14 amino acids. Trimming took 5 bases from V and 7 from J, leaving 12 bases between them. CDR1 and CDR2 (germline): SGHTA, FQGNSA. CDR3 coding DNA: TGTGCCAGCAGCGTCCAACGGGTGAATTCACCCCTCCACTTT. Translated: CASSVQRVNSPLHF.

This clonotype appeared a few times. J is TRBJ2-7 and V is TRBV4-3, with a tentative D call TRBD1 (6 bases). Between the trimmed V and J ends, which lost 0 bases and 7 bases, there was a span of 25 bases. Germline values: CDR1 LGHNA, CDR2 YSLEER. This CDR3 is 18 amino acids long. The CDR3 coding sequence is TGCGCCAGCAGCCAAGATAGTGCGTGGGAACAGGGTAGGTGGGAGCAGTACTTC. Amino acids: CASSQDSAWEQGRWEQYF.

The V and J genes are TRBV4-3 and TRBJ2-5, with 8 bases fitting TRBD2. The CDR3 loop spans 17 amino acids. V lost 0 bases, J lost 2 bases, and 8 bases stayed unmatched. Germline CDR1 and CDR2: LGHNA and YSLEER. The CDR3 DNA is TGCGCCAGCAGCCAAGATGTCTGGGTAGCGGGGCAAGAGACCCAGTACTTC. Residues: CASSQDVWVAGQETQYF.